The source of this TCR beta chain is a study of T-cell reconstitution after alpha-beta-depleted transplantation in children. Study-level findings and limits: There were reportedly several hundred expanded graft clones from which alpha-beta T cells came about two months after transplant. Recipient T cells and thymic progenitors that survived were the source of the high TCRbeta diversity seen at day 60 in some patients. A year post-transplant, T-cell counts and diversity derived mostly from newly produced T cells.

CDR1 SGHTA and CDR2 FQGNSA come from the germline V gene. J lost 1 base, V lost 4 bases, and 4 bases had no gene match. This CDR3 has 14 amino acids. This clonotype was observed a few times. Its specificity is not known. A TCRbeta library incorporating unique molecular identifiers was prepared. TCRdb passed the PCR reads through MiXCR, listing each CDR3 protein once. Of 98,000 or so distinct CDR3 sequences listed, almost 6.5% were seen once; the top ten hold around 23%. The chain joins TRBV7-2 to TRBJ2-7; 7 bases agree with TRBD1. Material: PBMCs, mostly from graft donor cells, obtained 360 days after TCRalphabeta/CD19-depleted stem cell transplant. The receptor comes from a male patient aged 2-15 years who had a stem cell transplant for acute lymphoblastic leukemia, so the T cells may come from the graft donor. The CDR3 reads CASSSTGASYEQYF. The CDR3 DNA sequence: TGTGCCAGCAGCTCTACAGGGGCGTCCTACGAGCAGTACTTC.